Detailed here is one TCR beta chain. Every patient had relapsed following autologous stem cell transplantation, and cohorts differed in brentuximab vedotin exposure. After PBMCs were thawed, their CD8+ T cells were isolated by magnetic negative selection. Measured with immunoSEQ multiplex PCR; TCRdb has only the in-frame clones, and not every one. The sample gives about 28,000 clones, 88% of which show up once; approximately 6.7% is in the top ten. The sample belongs to a study of PD-1 blockade in classical Hodgkin lymphoma. This CDR3 is built from 15 residues. The germline V gene has CDR1 LNHDA and CDR2 SQIVND (reference sequence). Trimming took off 6 bases at V and 1 base at J, with 15 bases between the two ends.

The specimen comprised CD8+ T cells from blood, sampled at baseline. The chain recombines TRBV19 with TRBJ1-1, with no clear D. The origin of this receptor is a human donor with classical Hodgkin lymphoma. CDR3 in DNA: TGTGCCAGTAGATCCCTTTCGTCGAGGAACACTGAAGCTTTCTTT. It encodes CASRSLSSRNTEAFF.